This T cell receptor beta chain appears in the sequencing data of a study of control samples from healthy donors and cancer patients. Sequenced by immunoSEQ multiplex PCR; TCRdb stores in-frame clones only, minus some. This table has 250,000 to 300,000 clones, around 80% appearing once. As concerns this clone: The germline gene is not matched at one end of the junction; a read error may be the cause. The same CDR3 can be traced to other DNA sequences in this sample.

The sample comprised PBMCs. The sequence derives from a woman aged 60-75 years with lung cancer.

The CDR3, as DNA: TGTGCTAGCAGCCCAGGGTCAAACTATGGCTACACCTTC. This codes for CASSPGSNYGYTF. The chain recombines TRBV4-2 with TRBJ1-2; tentative D call: TRBD1 (5 bases). From germline, CDR1 is LGHNA and CDR2 YNFKEQ. This CDR3 is built from 13 residues.